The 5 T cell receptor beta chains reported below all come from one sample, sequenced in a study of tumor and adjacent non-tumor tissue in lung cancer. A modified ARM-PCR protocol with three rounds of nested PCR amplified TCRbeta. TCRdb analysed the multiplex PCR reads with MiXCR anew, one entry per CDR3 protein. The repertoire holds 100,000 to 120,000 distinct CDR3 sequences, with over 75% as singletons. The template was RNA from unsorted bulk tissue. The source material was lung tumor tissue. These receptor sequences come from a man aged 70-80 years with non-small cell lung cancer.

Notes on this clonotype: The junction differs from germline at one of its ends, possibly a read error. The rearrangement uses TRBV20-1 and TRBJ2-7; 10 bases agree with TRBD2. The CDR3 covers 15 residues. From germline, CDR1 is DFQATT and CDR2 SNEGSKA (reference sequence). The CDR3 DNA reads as TGCAGTGTTAGAGAAGGACTAGCGGTGACCTACGAGCAGTGGTTC. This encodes CSVREGLAVTYEQWF.

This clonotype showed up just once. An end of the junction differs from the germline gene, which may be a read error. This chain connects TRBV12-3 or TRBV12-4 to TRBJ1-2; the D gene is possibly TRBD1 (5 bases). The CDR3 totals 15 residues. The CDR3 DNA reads TGTACCAGCAGTTTATCGGCAGGGTTTGGCTATGGCTACACCTTC. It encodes CTSSLSAGFGYGYTF.

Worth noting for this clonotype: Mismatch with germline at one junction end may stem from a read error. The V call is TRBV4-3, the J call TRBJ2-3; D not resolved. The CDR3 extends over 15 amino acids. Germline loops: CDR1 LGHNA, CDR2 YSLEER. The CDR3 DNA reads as TGCGCCAGCAGCCATAACAGCCATAGCACAGATACGCAGAATTTT. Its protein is CASSHNSHSTDTQNF.

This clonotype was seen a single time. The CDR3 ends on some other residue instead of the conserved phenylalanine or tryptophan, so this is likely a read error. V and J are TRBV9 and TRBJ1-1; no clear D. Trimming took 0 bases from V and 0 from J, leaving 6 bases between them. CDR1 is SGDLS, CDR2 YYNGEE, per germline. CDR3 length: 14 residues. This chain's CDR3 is CASSVGTVNTEAFI. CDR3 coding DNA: TGTGCCAGCAGCGTAGGCACGGTGAACACTGAAGCTTTCATT.

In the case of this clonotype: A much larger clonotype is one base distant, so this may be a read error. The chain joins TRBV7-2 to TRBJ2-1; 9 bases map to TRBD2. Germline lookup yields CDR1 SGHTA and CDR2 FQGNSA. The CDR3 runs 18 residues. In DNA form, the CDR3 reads TGTGCCAGCAGCTTAGTAGCGGGAGCCCCGAGCTCCAACAATGAGCAGTTCTTC. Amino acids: CASSLVAGAPSSNNEQFF.